Shown below are 18 T cell receptor beta chains from a single sample sequenced in a study of CD8+ T cells in alopecia areata. In each case, RNA was isolated and then reverse transcribed into cDNA as the sequencing template. Assay: immunoSEQ multiplex PCR; the TCRdb copy retains only in-frame clones and omits some. The sample carries about 150,000 clones, approximately 60% recorded once. Sequencing was done on a sample of CD8+ T cells sorted from blood. The receptors originated from a human donor in good health.

The J gene is TRBJ2-7, the V gene TRBV29-1; 8 positions match TRBD2. This CDR3 contains 14 residues. Germline CDR1 and CDR2: SQVTM and ANQGSEA. The ends lost 4 bases at V and 3 bases at J; junction bases unmatched: 8. Written as DNA, the CDR3 is TGCAGCGTTGTCCCCCCGGGGGGGTACTACGAGCAGTACTTC. Amino acid sequence: CSVVPPGGYYEQYF.

The V and J genes are TRBV27 and TRBJ2-6; the D gene is possibly TRBD1 (5 bases). V was trimmed by 2 bases and J by 0 bases, leaving 17 bases between them. The germline CDR1 and CDR2 sequences are MNHEY and SMNVEV (reference sequence). This CDR3 region has 19 residues. CDR3 sequence: CASSLGAGLQFSGANVLTF. The CDR3 nucleotides read TGTGCCAGCAGTTTAGGGGCAGGGCTCCAATTCTCTGGGGCCAACGTCCTGACTTTC.

The chain uses TRBV9 and TRBJ2-7, with TRBD2 identical over 12 bases. The CDR3 covers 15 residues. Germline assignment: CDR1 SGDLS and CDR2 YYNGEE. With V trimmed by 3 bases and J by 6 bases, 7 bases remained unmatched. This chain's CDR3 is CASSARTSGILEQYF. The CDR3 DNA is TGTGCCAGCAGCGCTAGGACTAGCGGGATACTCGAGCAGTACTTC.

A remark on this clone: Mismatch with germline at one junction end may stem from a read error. The V call is TRBV7-2, the J call TRBJ2-1, with TRBD2 matching 11 bases. The CDR3 runs to 14 residues. Germline V gives CDR1 SGHTA, CDR2 FQGNSA. The chain's CDR3 is CASSLAGGGNEQFF. In nucleotides, the CDR3 is TGTGCCAGCAGCCTAGCGGGAGGAGGAAATGAGCAGTTCTTC.

This chain links TRBV29-1 with TRBJ2-2; D remains ambiguous. Germline-derived CDR1 and CDR2 are SQVTM and ANQGSEA. The CDR3 sequence is 12 residues long. V was pared by 2 bases and J by 4 bases, with 5 bases between. This CDR3 reads CSVEQPTGELFF. CDR3 DNA sequence: TGCAGCGTTGAACAGCCCACCGGGGAGCTGTTTTTT.

The chain joins TRBV4-1 to TRBJ2-7, with 7 nucleotides matching TRBD2. Trimming at V came to 0 bases and at J to 4 bases, leaving 12 bases not matched to a gene. This CDR3 has 17 amino acids. Germline loops: CDR1 MGHRA, CDR2 YSYEKL. CDR3 sequence (DNA): TGCGCCAGCAGCCAAGATCTGGAACATGGGGGGGTTTACGAGCAGTACTTC. This gives the protein CASSQDLEHGGVYEQYF.

The rearrangement links TRBV7-9 to TRBJ1-5; D is perhaps TRBD1 (5 bases). Looked up from germline, CDR1 is SEHNR and CDR2 is FQNEAQ (reference sequence). Deletions cut 5 bases from V and 6 bases from J, with 11 bases between. The CDR3 contains 13 residues. Here the CDR3 DNA reads TGTGCCAGCAGCGCGGGACTCGGTCAGCCCCAGCATTTT. It is translated as CASSAGLGQPQHF.

This chain joins TRBV6-1 and TRBJ1-1; maybe TRBD1 (5 bases). The germline V gene encodes CDR1 MNHNS and CDR2 SASEGT. The V end was cut by 1 base, the J end by 3 bases, with 12 bases between. The CDR3 covers 15 residues. This chain's CDR3 is CASSEVGTGDTEAFF. For the CDR3, the DNA is TGTGCCAGCAGTGAAGTTGGGACGGGCGACACTGAAGCTTTCTTT.

The chain recombines TRBV28 with TRBJ2-5; D is unresolved. The V gene's germline CDR1 is MDHEN and CDR2 SYDVKM. CDR3 length: 13 amino acids. V lost 7 bases to trimming and J lost 5 bases, with 14 bases between them. The CDR3 protein is CASTAGRAETQYF. In nucleotides, the CDR3 is TGTGCCAGCACCGCCGGACGAGCGGAGACCCAGTACTTC.

J is TRBJ2-7 and V is TRBV7-9; D is uncertain. Trimming stripped 1 base from V and 4 bases from J, with 5 bases between. From germline, CDR1 is SEHNR and CDR2 FQNEAQ (reference sequence). The CDR3 is 12 amino acids. CDR3 coding DNA: TGTGCCAGCAGCTTAGGAGAGTACGAGCAGTACTTC. It is translated as CASSLGEYEQYF.

This chain connects TRBV4-1 to TRBJ2-5; weak D call: TRBD1 (5 bases). Trimming stripped 0 bases from V and 2 bases from J, with 10 bases between. This CDR3 has 15 residues. CDR1 MGHRA and CDR2 YSYEKL come from the germline V gene. CDR3 residues: CASSQDTGKQETQYF. CDR3 coding DNA: TGCGCCAGCAGCCAAGACACAGGAAAGCAAGAGACCCAGTACTTC.

The chain carries TRBV29-1 and TRBJ2-3, with 9 bases identical to TRBD1. Germline values: CDR1 SQVTM, CDR2 ANQGSEA. The CDR3 has 12 residues. The CDR3 DNA follows: TGCACCGCCGGGACAGGGTCAAATACGCAGTATTTT. This codes for CTAGTGSNTQYF.

This clone was observed a handful of times. CDR3 nucleotides: TGTGCCACCAGCGGAACTAGCGGGAGCGATGAGCAGTTCTTC. This codes for CATSGTSGSDEQFF. The V call is TRBV15, the J call TRBJ2-1; 11 bases fit TRBD2. With 5 bases clipped from V and 8 bases from J, the junction kept 5 bases outside the gene matches. Germline assignment: CDR1 LNHNV and CDR2 YYDKDF (reference sequence). The CDR3 spans 14 residues.

This chain uses TRBV7-9 with TRBJ2-5; 10 bases agree with TRBD1. CDR3 length equals 15 residues. Germline lookup yields CDR1 SEHNR and CDR2 FQNEAQ (reference sequence). The trim removed 5 bases at V and 3 bases at J, leaving 6 bases unmatched. This CDR3 reads CASSRGQGLEETQYF. In nucleotides, the CDR3 is TGTGCCAGCAGCCGGGGACAGGGGTTAGAAGAGACCCAGTACTTC.

This clone was counted between two and nine times. CDR3 loop: CASSPEGTGELFF. The CDR3, as DNA: TGTGCCAGCAGCCCAGAAGGTACCGGGGAGCTGTTTTTT. V usage is TRBV6-5 and J usage is TRBJ2-2; no clear D gene. The CDR3 is made up of 13 amino acids. The V and J ends lost 6 bases and 5 bases respectively, with 10 bases between them. Germline-derived CDR1 and CDR2 are MNHEY and SVGAGI.

CDR3 nucleotides: TGTGCCAGCAGCGGGACCGGACATGGCTACACCTTC. Translated: CASSGTGHGYTF. The chain uses TRBV9 and TRBJ1-2; D is unresolved. CDR1 is SGDLS, CDR2 YYNGEE, per germline. The CDR3 runs 12 residues. V shed 3 bases and J shed 6 bases, with 9 bases lying between them.

The chain combines TRBV9 with TRBJ2-7, with D tentatively TRBD1 (5 bases). Germline loops: CDR1 SGDLS, CDR2 YYNGEE. Trimming took off 1 base at V and 7 bases at J, with 12 bases between the two ends. This CDR3 has 13 amino acids. CDR3: CASSVSRVGEQYF. The CDR3, as DNA: TGTGCCAGCAGCGTATCCAGGGTAGGGGAGCAGTACTTC.

The chain links TRBV27 to TRBJ2-7; TRBD1 or TRBD2 may be the D gene (6 bases each). CDR1 MNHEY and CDR2 SMNVEV come from the germline V gene (reference sequence). The CDR3 sequence is 15 residues long. V was trimmed by 6 bases and J by 2 bases, leaving 17 bases between them. This CDR3 is CASRSAGHPTYEQYF. The CDR3 nucleotides read TGTGCCAGCAGATCCGCGGGACACCCGACCTACGAGCAGTACTTC.